Each of the 25 T cell receptor beta chains below was sequenced from the same sample in a study of blood T cell repertoires in COVID-19 (dated by TCRdb to the early 2020s). The receptor library was made with the immunoSEQ multiplex PCR assay. Sourced from immuneACCESS, this table was stored by TCRdb with only in-frame sequences that have V and J called. A share of the clones is absent; for the studies checked, an unresolved V gene accounts for under half, and the remainder has no known explanation. In this sample the table shows 450,000 to 500,000 clones, around nine tenths of which occur a single time. The ten largest clones take up around 8% of the sample. The sample consisted of PBMCs or T cells enriched from blood (not recorded which). These receptors all stem from a woman aged 55-70 years who had recovered from COVID-19.

The chain links TRBV6-5 to TRBJ2-3; a weak D match, TRBD1 (5 bases). V was shortened by 8 bases and J by 1 base, with 10 bases between the two germline ends. Germline lookup yields CDR1 MNHEY and CDR2 SVGAGI. The CDR3 runs to 13 residues. CDR3 coding DNA: TGTGCCAGCTCAGGGTACCGCACAGATACGCAGTATTTT. It translates to CASSGYRTDTQYF.

This chain uses TRBV6-5 with TRBJ2-1; 13 bases map to TRBD2. The ends lost 0 bases at V and 7 bases at J; junction bases unmatched: 3. Germline V CDR1 and CDR2: MNHEY, SVGAGI. CDR3 length equals 16 residues. CDR3 region: CASSYSLAGGMNEQFF. Here the CDR3 DNA reads TGTGCCAGCAGTTACTCACTAGCGGGGGGGATGAATGAGCAGTTCTTC.

This sequence joins TRBV19 and TRBJ1-3, with D tentatively TRBD1 (6 bases). This CDR3 has 15 residues. Germline V lookup: CDR1 LNHDA, CDR2 SQIVND (reference sequence). The ends were cut back, 5 bases at V and 1 base at J, with 12 bases in the middle. The CDR3 spells CASSAVQGSGNTIYF. The CDR3 DNA follows: TGTGCCAGTAGTGCAGTCCAGGGGTCTGGAAACACCATATATTTT.

The chain recombines TRBV5-8 with TRBJ2-3; 8 bases map to TRBD1. The trim removed 4 bases at V and 4 bases at J, leaving 8 bases unmatched. The CDR3 covers 15 residues. Germline assignment: CDR1 SGHTS and CDR2 YDEGEE. The CDR3: CASSPLQGVADTQYF. CDR3 sequence (DNA): TGTGCCAGCAGCCCCCTACAGGGGGTGGCAGATACGCAGTATTTT.

This chain links TRBV11-3 with TRBJ1-5; TRBD1 aligns across 8 bases. The CDR3 contains 15 residues. Germline CDR1 SGHNT, CDR2 YENEEA. After removal of 5 bases from V and 4 bases from J, the junction contained 7 bases not matched to a gene. This CDR3 is CASSARTGRNQPQHF. Written as DNA, the CDR3 is TGTGCCAGCAGCGCCCGGACAGGGAGGAATCAGCCCCAGCATTTT.

J is TRBJ2-7 and V is TRBV28; TRBD1 matches 7 bases. Germline CDR1 MDHEN, CDR2 SYDVKM. The J segment lost 5 bases and the V segment lost 5 bases, leaving 3 bases of the junction unmatched. This CDR3 has 12 residues. The CDR3 loop is CASSTGVDEQYF. The CDR3 region has the DNA TGTGCCAGCAGTACAGGGGTCGACGAGCAGTACTTC.

The chain uses TRBV21-1 and TRBJ2-7; TRBD1 is taken as the D call from the table, unchecked against the DNA. TRBV21-1 is flagged as a pseudogene. The CDR3 extends over 14 amino acids. As DNA, the CDR3 is TGTGCCAGCATCGTAGGGGGACCGCCCTACGAGCAGTACGTC. Its protein product is CASIVGGPPYEQYV.

The V and J genes are TRBV19 and TRBJ2-3; D is unresolved. The CDR3 sequence is 14 residues long. The germline V gene has CDR1 LNHDA and CDR2 SQIVND (reference sequence). Trimming left V 3 bases short and J 0 bases short, with 7 bases between. The DNA for the CDR3 is TGTGCCAGTAGTATCGTGGCCAGCACAGATACGCAGTATTTT. Translated: CASSIVASTDTQYF.

The V gene is TRBV19, the J gene TRBJ2-1; possibly TRBD2 for D (7 bases). Between the trimmed V and J ends, which lost 9 bases and 1 base, there was a span of 16 bases. The CDR3 totals 15 residues. Germline loops: CDR1 LNHDA, CDR2 SQIVND (reference sequence). The CDR3 reads CASGVGGQSYNEQFF. The CDR3 nucleotides are TGTGCCAGCGGCGTGGGGGGGCAATCCTACAATGAGCAGTTCTTC.

This sequence joins TRBV9 and TRBJ1-4, with D maybe TRBD1 (6 bases). CDR1 is SGDLS, CDR2 YYNGEE, per germline. Trimming removed 3 bases at V and 7 bases at J, with 10 bases between. This CDR3 has 13 amino acids. The CDR3 DNA reads TGTGCCAGCAGCGCAGGGGAGGGTGAAAAACTGTTTTTT. Translation: CASSAGEGEKLFF.

The chain recombines TRBV19 with TRBJ2-6, with D maybe TRBD1 (5 bases). Germline V gene data show CDR1 as LNHDA and CDR2 as SQIVND (reference sequence). Deletions cut 5 bases from V and 0 bases from J, with 14 bases between. The CDR3 has 17 amino acids. DNA of the CDR3: TGTGCCAGTAGTGTGGTTACAGGCAGCTCTGGGGCCAACGTCCTGACTTTC. Translated: CASSVVTGSSGANVLTF.

CDR3 sequence reads: CASSPYFAVYTDTQYF. The CDR3 bases are TGTGCCAGCAGCCCGTACTTCGCGGTTTACACAGATACGCAGTATTTT. The chain combines TRBV13 with TRBJ2-3; D gene ambiguous. CDR1 PRHDT and CDR2 FYEKMQ come from the germline V gene (reference sequence). The ends were cut back, 5 bases at V and 2 bases at J, with 17 bases in the middle. This CDR3 spans 16 amino acids.

V and J are TRBV3-1 (or the pseudogene TRBV3-2) and TRBJ1-3; weak D call: TRBD1 (5 bases). The CDR3 length is 19 residues. V gave up 4 bases and J gave up 2 bases, with 24 bases separating them. The germline CDR1 and CDR2 sequences are LGHDT and YNNKEL (reference sequence). The CDR3 DNA reads as TGTGCCAGCAGCCGGGGCAGGTTAGATATTGTTTTTACTGGAAACACCATATATTTT. Amino acids: CASSRGRLDIVFTGNTIYF.

The V and J genes are TRBV5-1 and TRBJ1-2, with a possible D match to TRBD1 (6 bases). The CDR3 length is 15 residues. V gave up 0 bases and J gave up 1 base, with 10 bases separating them. CDR1 is SGHRS and CDR2 is YFSETQ in the germline V gene. This chain's CDR3 is CASSLAGQINYGYTF. In DNA form, the CDR3 reads TGCGCCAGCAGCTTGGCCGGACAGATTAACTATGGCTACACCTTC.

This chain links TRBV18 with TRBJ1-3; no clear D. This CDR3 is built from 16 residues. CDR1 KGHSH and CDR2 LQKENI come from the germline V gene. Trimming took 0 bases from V and 0 from J, leaving 9 bases between them. The CDR3 DNA sequence: TGTGCCAGCTCACCACCATACCCTACCTCTGGAAACACCATATATTTT. It translates to CASSPPYPTSGNTIYF.

The chain recombines TRBV18 with TRBJ1-2, with D maybe TRBD1 (5 bases). Trimming shortened V by 1 base and J by 3 bases, and 15 bases separated the two germline ends. The germline CDR1 and CDR2 sequences are KGHSH and LQKENI. This CDR3 region has 16 residues. CDR3: CASSPRGAQGDYGYTF. Written as DNA, the CDR3 is TGTGCCAGCTCACCACGGGGTGCTCAAGGGGACTATGGCTACACCTTC. Looking up the rest from reference TRBV18 and TRBJ1-2 gives the full variable domain: NAGVMQNPRHLVRRRGQEARLRCSPMKGHSHVYWYRQLPEEGLKFMVYLQKENIIDESGMPKERFSAEFPKEGPSILRIQQVVRGDSAAYFCASSPRGAQGDYGYTFGSGTRLTVV.

The rearrangement joins TRBV5-1 to TRBJ2-1; 8 nucleotides line up with TRBD1. Germline values: CDR1 SGHRS, CDR2 YFSETQ. The CDR3 totals 16 residues. The V segment lost 6 bases and the J segment 8 bases; nucleotides outside the gene matches: 16. In DNA form, the CDR3 reads TGCGCCAGCACCCCCTGGGGGGCAGGGGGCGGGGATGAGCAGTTCTTC. Translation gives CASTPWGAGGGDEQFF.

The rearrangement uses TRBV6-5 and TRBJ1-2; D gene uncertain. CDR3 size: 15 residues. The germline V gene has CDR1 MNHEY and CDR2 SVGAGI. The V end lost 0 bases, the J end lost 0 bases, and 8 bases lay between the germline ends. The DNA of the CDR3 is TGTGCCAGCAGTTACTCGGGGAGTACTAACTATGGCTACACCTTC. Protein: CASSYSGSTNYGYTF.

The chain combines TRBV2 with TRBJ1-6, with D possibly TRBD1 on 6 matching bases. This CDR3 region has 16 residues. Germline CDR1 reads SNHLY; CDR2 reads FYNNEI. Trimming cost V 7 bases and J 0 bases, with 13 bases left between them. In nucleotides, the CDR3 is TGTGCCAGCACCGGGGGGGCGGCCTCCTATAATTCACCCCTCCACTTT. The encoded protein is CASTGGAASYNSPLHF. Supplemented by reference TRBV2 and TRBJ1-6, the full variable domain reads EPEVTQTPSHQVTQMGQEVILRCVPISNHLYFYWYRQILGQKVEFLVSFYNNEISEKSEIFDDQFSVERPDGSNFTLKIRSTKLEDSAMYFCASTGGAASYNSPLHFGNGTRLTVT.

This clone was counted once. The chain is built from TRBV4-1 and TRBJ2-7, with 8 bases lining up with TRBD1. Trimming cost V 4 bases and J 1 base; bases outside gene matches: 6. Germline-derived CDR1 and CDR2 are MGHRA and YSYEKL. CDR3 length: 15 residues. Here the CDR3 reads CASSLTGAESYEQYF. In DNA form, the CDR3 reads TGCGCCAGCAGCCTGACAGGGGCAGAATCCTACGAGCAGTACTTC.

The genes are TRBV10-1 and TRBJ1-1; D unclear. This CDR3 is built from 13 residues. V lost 7 bases, J lost 2 bases, and 11 bases lay in between. Germline V CDR1 and CDR2: WNHNN, SYGVQD (reference sequence). In nucleotides, the CDR3 is TGCGCCAGCACTCCAGCGCTAAACACTGAAGCTTTCTTT. Residues: CASTPALNTEAFF.

This chain uses TRBV15 with TRBJ1-1; D perhaps matches TRBD1 (6 bases). The germline V and J ends were trimmed by 5 bases and 5 bases, with 12 bases remaining between them. Germline-derived CDR1 and CDR2 are LNHNV and YYDKDF (reference sequence). The CDR3 has 13 residues. The CDR3 bases are TGTGCCACCAGCCGACAGGTTGGGACTGAAGCTTTCTTT. It encodes CATSRQVGTEAFF. Together with reference TRBV15 and TRBJ1-1, the CDR3 gives the full variable domain: DAMVIQNPRYQVTQFGKPVTLSCSQTLNHNVMYWYQQKSSQAPKLLFHYYDKDFNNEADTPDNFQSRRPNTSFCFLDIRSPGLGDTAMYLCATSRQVGTEAFFGQGTRLTVV.

The V and J genes are TRBV2 and TRBJ2-3; TRBD2 agrees at 11 bases. The CDR3 totals 14 residues. The V and J ends lost 11 bases and 2 bases, in that order; junction bases with no gene match: 6. Per germline, CDR1 SNHLY and CDR2 FYNNEI. The CDR3 coding sequence is TGTGCCGCACTAGCGGGGGAACTCACAGATACGCAGTATTTT. Translating it yields CAALAGELTDTQYF.

This clone was recorded only once. This chain uses TRBV27 with TRBJ2-3; 9 positions match TRBD2. J was trimmed by 4 bases and V by 5 bases; bases with no gene match: 13. The CDR3 contains 17 residues. Germline loops: CDR1 MNHEY, CDR2 SMNVEV (reference sequence). CDR3 region: CASSTLGSGGMADTQYF. The DNA for the CDR3 is TGTGCCAGCAGTACGCTGGGGAGCGGGGGGATGGCAGATACGCAGTATTTT.

The chain links TRBV2 to TRBJ2-5; 7 bases fit TRBD2. This CDR3 has 15 residues. After removal of 7 bases from V and 4 bases from J, the junction contained 12 bases not matched to a gene. Germline loops: CDR1 SNHLY, CDR2 FYNNEI. CDR3 sequence: CASTDPGGGGETQYF. CDR3 in DNA: TGTGCCAGCACCGACCCCGGTGGGGGGGGAGAGACCCAGTACTTC.